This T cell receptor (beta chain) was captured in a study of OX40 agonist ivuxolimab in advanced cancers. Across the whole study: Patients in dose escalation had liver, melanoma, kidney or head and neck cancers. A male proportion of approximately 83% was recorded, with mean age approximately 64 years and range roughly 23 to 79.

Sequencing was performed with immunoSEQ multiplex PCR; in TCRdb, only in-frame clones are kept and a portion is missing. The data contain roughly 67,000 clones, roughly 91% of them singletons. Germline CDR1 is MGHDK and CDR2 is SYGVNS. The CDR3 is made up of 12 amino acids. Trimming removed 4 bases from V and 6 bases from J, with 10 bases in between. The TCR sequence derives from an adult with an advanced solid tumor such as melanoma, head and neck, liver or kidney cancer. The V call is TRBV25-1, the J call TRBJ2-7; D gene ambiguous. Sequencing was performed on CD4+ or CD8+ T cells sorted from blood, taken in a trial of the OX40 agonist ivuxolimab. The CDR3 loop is CASSVAVGEQYF. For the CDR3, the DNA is TGTGCCAGCAGTGTCGCGGTGGGCGAGCAGTACTTC.